Sequencing of this T cell receptor beta chain was carried out in a study of cytomegalovirus exposure and HLA in healthy donors. General study points: The study listed approximately 170 cytomegalovirus-associated TCR beta chains. Versus the roughly 670-donor mean, an Asian-associated ancestry cluster reportedly showed fewer N-insertions in a later analysis. HLA-A and HLA-B allele assignments for most subjects were reportedly predicted accurately using TCR beta sequences.

Trimming took 2 bases from V and 2 from J, leaving 7 bases between them. Germline lookup yields CDR1 MNHNY and CDR2 SVGAGI (reference sequence). The CDR3 has 14 amino acids. Regarding this clone: The antigen is undetermined.

It was with 60 Vbeta and 13 Jbeta primers that the PCR ran. In the original processing: As a later analysis found, there were approximately 80 million unique TCR beta chains, of which roughly 11 million were shared. Libraries were prepared by immunoSEQ multiplex PCR; TCRdb keeps only in-frame clonotypes and omits some of them. V, J and clone size were drawn from that table, and D and trimming were deduced from the DNA. The repertoire has 210,000 or so clones, approximately 87% of them found once; the top ten carry about 1.2%. Specimen: PBMCs. This clonotype was obtained from a man aged 25-45 years in good health and CMV-seronegative. The chain uses TRBV6-6 and TRBJ1-5, with D maybe TRBD1 (6 bases). In DNA form, the CDR3 reads TGTGCCAGCAGTTACGAGGGGGGCAATCAGCCCCAGCATTTT. Translated, it gives CASSYEGGNQPQHF.